This T cell receptor beta chain was recovered during a study of CXCR3-negative and CXCR3-positive naive CD8 T cells. Triplicate sorting captured roughly 300,000 cells each from every CD8+ T cell subset. CDR3 length equals 12 residues. Remarks on this clonotype: The antigen is unknown.

Study conclusions and caveats: Cryopreservation partially lowered CXCR3 expression, so most assays used fresh PBMCs. Diversity ran similarly high across both naive subsets but far lower in memory CD8+ cells. Naive cells that were CXCR3-positive had more hydrophobic TRB CDR3s (compared with CXCR3-negative naive cells).

TRB cDNA was prepared as libraries by UMI-labeled 5' RACE. TCRdb re-called the 5' RACE reads; one entry per CDR3 protein, DNA not given. This listing includes around 130,000 distinct CDR3 sequences. This TCR was sampled from a human donor in good health. Some clones in this sample may be carry-over from other donors' samples. The genes are TRBV21-1 and TRBJ2-3; lacking DNA, the TRBD2 call made by TCRdb goes unchecked. TRBV21-1 is a recognized pseudogene. The sample was naive CXCR3+ CD8+ T cells from blood. Documented subset: CD45RO-CCR7+CD27+CD95- naive CD8+ T cells expressing CXCR3 (TNR3+). This CDR3 is CACSRLTDTQYF.